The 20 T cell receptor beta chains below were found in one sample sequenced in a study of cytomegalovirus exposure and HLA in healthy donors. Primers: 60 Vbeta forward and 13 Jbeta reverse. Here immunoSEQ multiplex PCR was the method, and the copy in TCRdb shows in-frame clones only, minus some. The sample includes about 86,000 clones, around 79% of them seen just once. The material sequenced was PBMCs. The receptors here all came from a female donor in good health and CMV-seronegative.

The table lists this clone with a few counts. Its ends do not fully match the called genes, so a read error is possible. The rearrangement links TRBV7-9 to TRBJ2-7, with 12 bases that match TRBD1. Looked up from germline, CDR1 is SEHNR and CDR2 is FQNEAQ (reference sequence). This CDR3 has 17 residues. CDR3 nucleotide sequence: TGTTCCAGCAGCCCCGGGACAGGGGGCCGATTCGGCTACGAGCAGTACTTC. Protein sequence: CSSSPGTGGRFGYEQYF.

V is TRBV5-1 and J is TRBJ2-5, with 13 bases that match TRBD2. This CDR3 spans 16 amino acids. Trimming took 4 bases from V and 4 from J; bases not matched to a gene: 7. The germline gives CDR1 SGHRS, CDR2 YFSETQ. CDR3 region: CASSPGLAGVGETQYF. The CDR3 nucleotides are TGCGCCAGCAGCCCCGGACTAGCGGGAGTCGGAGAGACCCAGTACTTC.

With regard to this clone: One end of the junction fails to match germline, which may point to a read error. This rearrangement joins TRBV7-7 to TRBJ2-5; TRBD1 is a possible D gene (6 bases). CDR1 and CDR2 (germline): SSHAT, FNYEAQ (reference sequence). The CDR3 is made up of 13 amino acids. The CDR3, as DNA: TGTGCTAGCAGCCTTGGACAGCTGGAGACCCAGTACTTC. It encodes CASSLGQLETQYF.

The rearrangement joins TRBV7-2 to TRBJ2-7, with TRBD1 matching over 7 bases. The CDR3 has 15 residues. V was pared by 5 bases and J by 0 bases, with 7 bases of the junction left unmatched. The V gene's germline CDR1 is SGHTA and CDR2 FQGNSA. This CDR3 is CASSGRTGISYEQYF. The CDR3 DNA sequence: TGTGCCAGCAGCGGACGGACAGGTATCTCCTACGAGCAGTACTTC.

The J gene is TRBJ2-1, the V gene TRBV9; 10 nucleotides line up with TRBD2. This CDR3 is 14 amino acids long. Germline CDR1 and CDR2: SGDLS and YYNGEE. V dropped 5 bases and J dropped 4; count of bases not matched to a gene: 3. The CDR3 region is CASSLTSGYNEQFF. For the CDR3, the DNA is TGTGCCAGCAGTCTGACTAGCGGGTACAATGAGCAGTTCTTC.

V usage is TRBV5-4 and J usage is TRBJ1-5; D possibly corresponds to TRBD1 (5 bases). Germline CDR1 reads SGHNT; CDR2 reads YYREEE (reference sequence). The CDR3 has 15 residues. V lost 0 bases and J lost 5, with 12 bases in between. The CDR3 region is CASSLGQGRDQPQHF. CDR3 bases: TGTGCCAGCAGCTTGGGCCAGGGAAGGGATCAGCCCCAGCATTTT.

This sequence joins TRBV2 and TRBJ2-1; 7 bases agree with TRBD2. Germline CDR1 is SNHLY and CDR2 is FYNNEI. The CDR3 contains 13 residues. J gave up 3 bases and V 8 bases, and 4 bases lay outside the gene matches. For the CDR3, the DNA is TGTGCCAGCGGCGGGACTATCTACAATGAGCAGTTCTTC. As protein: CASGGTIYNEQFF.

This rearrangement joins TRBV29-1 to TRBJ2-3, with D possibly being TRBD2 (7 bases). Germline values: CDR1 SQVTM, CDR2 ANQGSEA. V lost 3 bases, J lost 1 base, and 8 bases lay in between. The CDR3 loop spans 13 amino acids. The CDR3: CSVEGGRTDTQYF. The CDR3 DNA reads TGCAGCGTTGAGGGGGGGCGCACAGATACGCAGTATTTT.

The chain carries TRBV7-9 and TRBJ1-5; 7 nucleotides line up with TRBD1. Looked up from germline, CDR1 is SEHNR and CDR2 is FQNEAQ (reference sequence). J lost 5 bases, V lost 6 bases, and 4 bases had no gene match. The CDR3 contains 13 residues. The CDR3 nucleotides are TGTGCCAGCAGTCGACAGGGAGATCAGCCCCAGCATTTT. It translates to CASSRQGDQPQHF.

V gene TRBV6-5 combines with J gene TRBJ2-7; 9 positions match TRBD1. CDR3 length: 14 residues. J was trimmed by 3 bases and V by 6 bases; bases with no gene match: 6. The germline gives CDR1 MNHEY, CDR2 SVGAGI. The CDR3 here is CASRPGQGSYEQYF. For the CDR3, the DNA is TGTGCCAGCAGGCCTGGACAGGGGAGCTACGAGCAGTACTTC.

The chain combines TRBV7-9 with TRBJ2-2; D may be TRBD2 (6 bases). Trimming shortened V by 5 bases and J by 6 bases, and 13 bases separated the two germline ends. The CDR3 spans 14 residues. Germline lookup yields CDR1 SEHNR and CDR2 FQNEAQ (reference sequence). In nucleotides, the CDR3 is TGTGCCAGCAGCCCATGGAGGGGTTCCGGGGAGCTGTTTTTT. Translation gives CASSPWRGSGELFF.

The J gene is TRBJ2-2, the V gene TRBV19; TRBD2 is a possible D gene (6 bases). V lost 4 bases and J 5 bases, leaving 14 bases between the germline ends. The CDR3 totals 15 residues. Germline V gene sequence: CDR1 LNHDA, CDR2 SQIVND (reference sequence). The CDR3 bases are TGTGCCAGTAGTAACGCCAGGGCGGGGACCGGGGAGCTGTTTTTT. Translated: CASSNARAGTGELFF.

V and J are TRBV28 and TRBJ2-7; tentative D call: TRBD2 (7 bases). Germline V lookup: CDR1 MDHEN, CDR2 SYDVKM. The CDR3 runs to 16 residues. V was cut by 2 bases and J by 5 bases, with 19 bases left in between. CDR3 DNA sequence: TGTGCCAGCAGTTTAACGAGCGGCGGGGGCACCCACGAGCAGTACTTC. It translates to CASSLTSGGGTHEQYF.

The chain's CDR3 is CASSPLIADFSYEQYF. As DNA, the CDR3 is TGTGCCAGCAGTCCCCTCATAGCGGATTTTTCCTACGAGCAGTACTTC. V usage is TRBV2 and J usage is TRBJ2-7, with a tentative D call TRBD2 (6 bases). V shed 5 bases and J shed 1 base, with 18 bases lying between them. This CDR3 has 16 amino acids. Germline V gene sequence: CDR1 SNHLY, CDR2 FYNNEI.

The CDR3 coding sequence is TGTGCCAGCAGTTTATTCAGGGCAGGCATTGGGGCCAACGTCCTGACTTTC. It encodes CASSLFRAGIGANVLTF. V gene TRBV27 combines with J gene TRBJ2-6; D perhaps matches TRBD1 (5 bases). CDR1 and CDR2 from the germline V gene are MNHEY and SMNVEV (reference sequence). The CDR3 length is 17 residues. The germline V and J ends were trimmed by 1 base and 3 bases, with 13 bases remaining between them. The full variable domain, with the rest looked up from reference TRBV27 and TRBJ2-6, is EAQVTQNPRYLITVTGKKLTVTCSQNMNHEYMSWYRQDPGLGLRQIYYSMNVEVTDKGDVPEGYKVSRKEKRNFPLILESPSPNQTSLYFCASSLFRAGIGANVLTFGAGSRLTVL.

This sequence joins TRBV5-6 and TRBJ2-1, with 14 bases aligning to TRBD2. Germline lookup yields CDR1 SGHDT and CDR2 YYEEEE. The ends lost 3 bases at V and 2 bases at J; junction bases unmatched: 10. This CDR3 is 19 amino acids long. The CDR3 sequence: CASSSSWTSGRLTYNEQFF. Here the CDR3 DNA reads TGTGCCAGCAGCTCCTCCTGGACTAGCGGGAGGCTAACCTACAATGAGCAGTTCTTC.

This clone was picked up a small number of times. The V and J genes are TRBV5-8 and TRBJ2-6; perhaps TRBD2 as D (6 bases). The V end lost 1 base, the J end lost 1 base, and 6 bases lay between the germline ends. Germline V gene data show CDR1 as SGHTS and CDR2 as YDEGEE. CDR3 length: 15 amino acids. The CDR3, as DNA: TGTGCCAGCAGCTTGCGGGGGTCTGGGGCCAACGTCCTGACTTTC. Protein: CASSLRGSGANVLTF. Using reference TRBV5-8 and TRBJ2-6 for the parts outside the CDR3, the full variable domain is EAGVTQSPTHLIKTRGQQATLRCSPISGHTSVYWYQQALGLGLQFLLWYDEGEERNRGNFPPRFSGRQFPNYSSELNVNALELEDSALYLCASSLRGSGANVLTFGAGSRLTVL.

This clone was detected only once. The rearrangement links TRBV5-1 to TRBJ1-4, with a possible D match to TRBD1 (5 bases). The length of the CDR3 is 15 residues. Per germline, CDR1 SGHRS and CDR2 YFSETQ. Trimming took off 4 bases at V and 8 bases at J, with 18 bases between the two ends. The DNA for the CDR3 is TGCGCCAGCAGCCTATCCGGGACTGCGGGAGAAAAACTGTTTTTT. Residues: CASSLSGTAGEKLFF.

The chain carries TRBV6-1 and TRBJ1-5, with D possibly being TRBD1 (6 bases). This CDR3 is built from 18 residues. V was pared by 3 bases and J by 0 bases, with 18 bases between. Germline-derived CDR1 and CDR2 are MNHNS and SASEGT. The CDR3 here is CASSDRGAGVYSNQPQHF. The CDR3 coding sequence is TGTGCCAGCAGTGACAGGGGCGCTGGCGTCTATAGCAATCAGCCCCAGCATTTT.

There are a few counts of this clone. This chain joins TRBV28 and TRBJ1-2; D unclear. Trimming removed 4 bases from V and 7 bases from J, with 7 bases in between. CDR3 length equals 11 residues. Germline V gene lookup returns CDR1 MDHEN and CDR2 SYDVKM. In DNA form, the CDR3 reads TGTGCCAGCAGTTCGAACAGTGGCTACACCTTC. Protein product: CASSSNSGYTF.